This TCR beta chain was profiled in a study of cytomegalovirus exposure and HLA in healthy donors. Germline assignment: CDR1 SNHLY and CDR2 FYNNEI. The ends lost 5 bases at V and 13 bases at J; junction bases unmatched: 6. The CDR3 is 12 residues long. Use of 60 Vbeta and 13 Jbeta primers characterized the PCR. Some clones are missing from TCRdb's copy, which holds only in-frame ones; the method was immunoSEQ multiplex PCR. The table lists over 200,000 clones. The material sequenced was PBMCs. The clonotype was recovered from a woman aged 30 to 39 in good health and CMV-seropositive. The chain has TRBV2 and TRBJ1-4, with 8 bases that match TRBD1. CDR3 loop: CASSQDRVGLFF. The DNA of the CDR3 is TGTGCCAGCAGTCAGGACAGGGTGGGACTGTTTTTT.